This TCR beta chain was obtained from a study of vaccination and CD4 T cells after COVID-19. About the study: Diagnosis preceded the drawing of post-COVID samples by a median about 100 days (range 35 to 161).

Cultured CD4+ T-cell DNA underwent Oncomine TCR Beta short-read sequencing. After culture, CD4+ T cells served as the source for genomic DNA extraction. Each CDR3 protein gets one entry after TCRdb re-called the PCR reads with MiXCR. The repertoire holds approximately 11,000 distinct CDR3 sequences, with 55% to 65% as singletons. Germline CDR1 reads LNHNV; CDR2 reads YYDKDF (reference sequence). The CDR3 spans 17 residues. Trimming removed 3 bases from V and 7 bases from J, with 24 bases in between. Comment on this clonotype: The antigen remains unidentified.

Stated treatment: approximately 9-day PBMC culture with coronavirus spike peptide pools or control peptides (ViraFEST assay). The sequencing sample was made of CD4+ T cells from blood, cultured in vitro. The V call is TRBV15, the J call TRBJ2-5; D is possibly TRBD2 (6 bases). The source of this sequence is a human donor who had recovered from COVID-19. CDR3 DNA sequence: TGTGCCACCAGCAGGGGCGGGACGACAATGTCTATGGGGACCCAGTACTTC. It encodes CATSRGGTTMSMGTQYF. Full variable domain (remainder filled in from reference TRBV15 and TRBJ2-5): DAMVIQNPRYQVTQFGKPVTLSCSQTLNHNVMYWYQQKSSQAPKLLFHYYDKDFNNEADTPDNFQSRRPNTSFCFLDIRSPGLGDTAMYLCATSRGGTTMSMGTQYFGPGTRLLVL.